These 7 T cell receptor beta chains share one sample of origin, sequenced in a study of blood T cell repertoires in COVID-19. Measured with immunoSEQ multiplex PCR; TCRdb has only the in-frame clones, and not every one. Among some 59,000 clones listed, approximately 80% were seen once. Sequencing used peripheral blood. The receptors come from a man aged 80 or over with active or convalescent COVID-19.

This rearrangement joins TRBV5-4 to TRBJ2-1, with 9 bases aligning to TRBD2. The germline V gene has CDR1 SGHNT and CDR2 YYREEE (reference sequence). The length of the CDR3 is 15 residues. V lost 0 bases and J lost 7; bases outside the gene matches: 5. As DNA, the CDR3 is TGTGCCAGCAGCTTGGAACTAGCGGGCGAAAATGAGCAGTTCTTC. Its protein is CASSLELAGENEQFF.

This clone was picked up one time. The chain has TRBV4-3 and TRBJ2-2; the match to TRBD1 covers 9 bases. Germline CDR1 reads LGHNA; CDR2 reads YSLEER. J was trimmed by 3 bases and V by 1 base; bases with no gene match: 3. There are 16 residues in the CDR3. CDR3 residues: CASSQGGTGYTGELFF. In DNA form, the CDR3 reads TGCGCCAGCAGCCAAGGCGGGACAGGGTACACCGGGGAGCTGTTTTTT.

This clone was detected only once. The rearrangement uses TRBV10-3 and TRBJ1-5, with 10 bases matching TRBD1. V shed 8 bases, J shed 6 bases, and the junction held 7 bases outside the gene matches. Germline V lookup: CDR1 ENHRY, CDR2 SYGVKD. The CDR3 runs to 14 residues. CDR3 loop: CAIGQGDLSQPQHF. The DNA for the CDR3 is TGTGCCATCGGACAGGGGGATCTCAGTCAGCCCCAGCATTTT.

This clone was seen a few times. The genes are TRBV5-1 and TRBJ2-7, with a possible D match to TRBD2 (5 bases). The V end was cut by 0 bases, the J end by 5 bases, with 15 bases between. The CDR3 is made up of 15 amino acids. Germline V gene data show CDR1 as SGHRS and CDR2 as YFSETQ. In DNA, the CDR3 is TGCGCCAGCAGCTTGGCCCTACGGGTGGGAGACGAGCAGTACTTC. Its translation is CASSLALRVGDEQYF.

This chain joins TRBV5-1 and TRBJ2-1, with D tentatively TRBD1 (5 bases). CDR3 length: 15 residues. Germline V gives CDR1 SGHRS, CDR2 YFSETQ. V gave up 0 bases and J gave up 3 bases, with 10 bases separating them. The CDR3 loop reads CASSLEGAVYNEQFF. For the CDR3, the DNA is TGCGCCAGCAGCTTGGAAGGGGCGGTCTACAATGAGCAGTTCTTC. The full variable domain, completed using reference TRBV5-1 and TRBJ2-1, is KAGVTQTPRYLIKTRGQQVTLSCSPISGHRSVSWYQQTPGQGLQFLFEYFSETQRNKGNFPGRFSGRQFSNSRSEMNVSTLELGDSALYLCASSLEGAVYNEQFFGPGTRLTVL.

The gene calls are TRBV7-2 and TRBJ2-7; TRBD1 aligns across 7 bases. Germline CDR1 and CDR2: SGHTA and FQGNSA. V was clipped by 2 bases and J by 3 bases; unmatched bases: 4. There are 14 residues in the CDR3. CDR3 nucleotides: TGTGCCAGCAGCTTACTACGACAGGGCTACGAGCAGTACTTC. Residues: CASSLLRQGYEQYF.

V gene TRBV3-1 (or the pseudogene TRBV3-2) combines with J gene TRBJ2-1; D call uncertain. This CDR3 is built from 14 residues. Germline V gene lookup returns CDR1 LGHDT and CDR2 YNNKEL (reference sequence). Trimming removed 0 bases from V and 8 bases from J, with 11 bases in between. The CDR3 coding sequence is TGTGCCAGCAGCCAAGATTACACCCCCGATGAGCAGTTCTTC. Translated, it gives CASSQDYTPDEQFF.